This TCR beta chain emerged from a study of blood T cell repertoires in COVID-19. Study at large: Acute-phase and convalescent COVID-19 samples originated in the United States, Italy and Spain. Sample material is recorded as cDNA or gDNA derived from T cells, B-cell-depleted T cells, or PBMCs.

Unmatched junction bases numbered 5, after V lost 0 bases and J lost 2 bases. The CDR3 covers 17 residues. Per germline, CDR1 MGHRA and CDR2 YSYEKL. In the original analysis: Reference gene primer amplification in the assay estimated nucleated cell counts. TCRdb's table, derived via immunoSEQ multiplex PCR, lists solely in-frame clones and lacks some. The V and J calls and clone size come from that table; D and trimming were worked out from the DNA. The repertoire holds roughly 30,000 clones, with approximately 82% as singletons. The rearrangement uses TRBV4-1 and TRBJ2-3; 10 nucleotides agree with TRBD1. What was sequenced was peripheral blood. The clonotype originates from a woman in her sixties with acute or convalescent COVID-19. In nucleotides, the CDR3 is TGCGCCAGCAGCCAAGATTGGGACAGGGGAGCCACAGATACGCAGTATTTT. It is translated as CASSQDWDRGATDTQYF.